This T cell receptor (beta chain) stems from a study of T cells in localized non-small cell lung cancer (dated by TCRdb to between 2020 and 2021). Regarding the research as a whole: The study analyzed T cell repertoires of over 200 early-stage NSCLC patients, comparing tumors and uninvolved tumor-adjacent lungs. The cohort was made up of roughly 250 treatment-naive NSCLC patients whose localized lung tumors had been resected. NSCLC patients had a mean age of approximately 66 years, and more than 120 were male and nearly 110 female.

In its sample, this clone was seen a few times. This clone's antigen is unknown. Qualities for individual bases were not recorded, and no much larger clone is one base off. Cut back by 1 base and 5 bases, the V and J ends lie 4 bases apart. The CDR3 sequence holds 12 residues, the cysteine and phenylalanine included. The read is trimmed to its CDR3 DNA, 36 bases read in frame from base 1. In the germline V gene (reference sequence), CDR1 corresponds to LNHDA and CDR2 to SQIVND. TCR beta CDR3 regions were sequenced from DNA using the immunoSEQ Assay. The paper's processing steps were these. To compute T cell density, TCR beta template counts were normalized to usable DNA, which was estimated by amplifying housekeeping genes. Using the preseqR package, richness was estimated by extrapolating to 120,000 templates for tissue samples and 400,000 templates for PBMC samples. Clonality was defined by subtracting Pielou's evenness from one. To identify tissue-enriched TCRs, differential abundance testing was run on productive amino-acid clonotypes with a minimum total count of 5 and an alpha of 0.1. Repertoire overlap between compartments was quantified with the Jaccard Index and Morisita Overlap Index. TCR beta CDR3s were clustered by GLIPH together with public tetramer-defined viral CDR3s, and at least three viral sequences plus V-gene enrichment were required for viral motifs. What TCRdb holds here is the immuneACCESS table cut down to in-frame rearrangements. Part of the clones is not present; checked against another copy, under half of the missing clones reflect an unresolved V gene, and the others are unexplained. V, J and clone size were drawn from that table, and D and trimming were deduced from the DNA. The sample has over a thousand clones on record, under 30% of them singletons. 17% of the sample is held by the ten biggest clonotypes.

Uninvolved adjacent lung was sampled at least 2 cm away from the tumor margin, and two independent pathologists confirmed that the tissue had no atypia. At diagnosis, peripheral blood, uninvolved tumor-adjacent lung and tumor were collected and stored as a combination of fresh-frozen and FFPE material. Overall study results and their limits: The highest T cell clonality was observed in uninvolved tumor-adjacent lung, where clonality exceeded that of tumor, suggesting that antigenic responses were more focused in uninvolved tumor-adjacent lung. Longer overall survival was associated with higher blood T cell density, whereas shorter survival was associated with higher adjacent-lung clonality. A median of 57 of the top 100 tumor clones were detected in paired uninvolved adjacent lung, and 28 of these tumor clones were also found among the top 100 clones of the paired uninvolved adjacent lung. Because multi-region tumor sequencing was not done, intratumor heterogeneity could not be ruled out. Because the study design was exploratory, TCR variables were selected using unadjusted p-values without false-discovery rate correction.

The source is a female donor of 60 years or more with stage I squamous cell lung carcinoma. The specimen comprised normal lung tissue next to the tumor, sampled before any cancer treatment. The rearrangement combines TRBV19 with TRBJ2-3, with the D gene call left open. The CDR3 amino acid sequence is: CASSIGGDTQYF. The DNA reads as follows: TGTGCCAGTAGTATAGGGGGAGATACGCAGTATTTT.